The 14 T cell receptor beta chains given below trace back to one sample, sequenced in a study of early T cells in non-severe SARS-CoV-2 infection. TCRdb re-analysed the 5' RACE reads in MiXCR, keeping a single row per CDR3 protein. The table shows tens of thousands of distinct CDR3 sequences, with approximately 10% occurring only once. Specimen: whole blood. These receptors were collected from an adult who was a healthcare worker with PCR-confirmed SARS-CoV-2 infection or an uninfected control (not recorded which).

The CDR3 protein is CASSWTGVSGNTIYF. The CDR3 coding sequence is TGTGCCAGCAGCTGGACAGGCGTCTCTGGAAACACCATATATTTT. The gene calls are TRBV11-2 and TRBJ1-3, with 7 bases identical to TRBD1. CDR1 and CDR2 (germline): SGHAT, FQNNGV. CDR3 size: 15 residues. Unmatched junction bases numbered 3, after V lost 4 bases and J lost 0 bases. The full variable domain, with the rest looked up from reference TRBV11-2 and TRBJ1-3, is EAGVAQSPRYKIIEKRQSVAFWCNPISGHATLYWYQQILGQGPKLLIQFQNNGVVDDSQLPKDRFSAERLKGVDSTLKIQPAKLEDSAVYLCASSWTGVSGNTIYFGEGSWLTVV.

This clonotype was observed at least ten times. The CDR3 loop reads CSATSWTGSDTQYF. In DNA, the CDR3 is TGCAGTGCTACCAGCTGGACAGGGTCAGATACGCAGTATTTT. The chain employs TRBV20-1 and TRBJ2-3, with TRBD1 identical over 8 bases. Germline CDR1 reads DFQATT; CDR2 reads SNEGSKA (reference sequence). The length of the CDR3 is 14 residues. V shed 4 bases and J 4 bases; nucleotides not matched to a gene: 7.

This clonotype appeared many times. V and J are TRBV7-2 and TRBJ2-3; 8 bases align to TRBD2. The J segment lost 5 bases and the V segment lost 0 bases, leaving 10 bases of the junction unmatched. Germline V gives CDR1 SGHTA, CDR2 FQGNSA. The CDR3 is made up of 17 amino acids. CDR3: CASSLAGVALAGDTQYF. DNA of the CDR3: TGTGCCAGCAGCTTAGCGGGGGTGGCGCTAGCGGGAGATACGCAGTATTTT.

This rearrangement joins TRBV5-4 to TRBJ1-2; the D gene is possibly TRBD1 (6 bases). Trimming pared 2 bases from V and 0 bases from J, leaving 8 bases between. The CDR3 is 14 residues long. The V gene's germline CDR1 is SGHNT and CDR2 YYREEE (reference sequence). DNA for the CDR3: TGTGCCAGCAGCTTACAGGGAACTAACTATGGCTACACCTTC. Protein: CASSLQGTNYGYTF.

The chain couples TRBV12-3 or TRBV12-4 to TRBJ1-6; TRBD1 agrees at 8 bases. The J segment lost 6 bases and the V segment lost 6 bases, leaving 7 bases of the junction unmatched. This CDR3 comprises 15 residues. CDR3 region: CASRRIDRGNSPLHF. The CDR3 DNA reads TGTGCCAGCAGGCGTATCGACAGGGGTAATTCACCCCTCCACTTT.

The chain recombines TRBV21-1 with TRBJ1-1; TRBD1, the table's D call, was not compared with the DNA. TRBV21-1 is labeled a pseudogene. The CDR3 extends over 14 amino acids. CDR3 coding DNA: TGTGCCAGCAGCTCCCGGGACAGGGACACTGAAGCTTTCTTT. Translation: CASSSRDRDTEAFF.

There are a few counts of this clonotype. The V and J genes are TRBV7-9 and TRBJ1-2; 8 bases line up with TRBD1. This CDR3 is 13 amino acids long. Germline V gives CDR1 SEHNR, CDR2 FQNEAQ (reference sequence). V lost 6 bases and J lost 7; bases outside the gene matches: 7. The CDR3 is CASRNQGALGYTF. Written as DNA, the CDR3 is TGTGCCAGCAGGAACCAGGGGGCGCTTGGCTACACCTTC.

This clonotype was observed a handful of times. The chain uses TRBV2 and TRBJ1-1, with D uncertain. Germline CDR1 and CDR2: SNHLY and FYNNEI. The CDR3 is 13 residues long. Between the trimmed V and J ends, which lost 3 bases and 0 bases, there was a span of 5 bases. The CDR3 loop reads CASSEDLNTEAFF. CDR3 bases: TGTGCCAGCAGTGAGGATCTGAACACTGAAGCTTTCTTT.

This clonotype was seen just once. This chain connects TRBV19 to TRBJ2-1, with a weak D call TRBD1 (5 bases). The CDR3 length is 15 residues. Germline V gene sequence: CDR1 LNHDA, CDR2 SQIVND (reference sequence). Trimming stripped 6 bases from V and 6 bases from J, with 18 bases between. The CDR3 bases are TGTGCCAGTAGCTTGGGGCAGGGCGTACCCAATGAGCAGTTCTTC. Translation: CASSLGQGVPNEQFF. Variable domain in full (rest from reference TRBV19 and TRBJ2-1): DGGITQSPKYLFRKEGQNVTLSCEQNLNHDAMYWYRQDPGQGLRLIYYSQIVNDFQKGDIAEGYSVSREKKESFPLTVTSAQKNPTAFYLCASSLGQGVPNEQFFGPGTRLTVL.

In this sample, this clonotype turned up a few times. The genes are TRBV18 and TRBJ2-7; 8 bases agree with TRBD1. The CDR3 covers 14 residues. Germline-derived CDR1 and CDR2 are KGHSH and LQKENI. Trimming cost V 4 bases and J 7 bases; bases outside gene matches: 9. The CDR3 protein is CASSLGQGAREQYF. CDR3 nucleotides: TGTGCCAGCTCACTTGGGCAGGGGGCGCGGGAGCAGTACTTC.

This clonotype was counted many times. The rearrangement uses TRBV25-1 and TRBJ2-2, with 8 nucleotides matching TRBD1. In germline, CDR1 is MGHDK, CDR2 SYGVNS. This CDR3 spans 16 amino acids. The trim removed 4 bases at V and 7 bases at J, leaving 11 bases unmatched. CDR3 sequence reads: CASSVGTGDSLGELFF. The DNA of the CDR3 is TGTGCCAGCAGTGTAGGGACAGGCGATTCACTCGGGGAGCTGTTTTTT.

The V call is TRBV6-1, the J call TRBJ2-7; the match to TRBD1 covers 7 bases. The CDR3 spans 18 residues. V was clipped by 4 bases and J by 2 bases; unmatched bases: 17. Germline loops: CDR1 MNHNS, CDR2 SASEGT. CDR3 sequence (DNA): TGTGCCAGCAGTGCAACGGGACAGAGACGAAGTAGGCCCTACGAGCAGTACTTC. Encoded protein: CASSATGQRRSRPYEQYF.

Only a few counts were recorded for this clonotype. The chain is built from TRBV20-1 and TRBJ1-5; a weak D match, TRBD1 (6 bases). Germline V gives CDR1 DFQATT, CDR2 SNEGSKA (reference sequence). The length of the CDR3 is 14 residues. Trimming cost V 0 bases and J 1 base, with 7 bases left between them. The CDR3 DNA reads TGCAGTGCTAGAGAGGGGGCAAGCAATCAGCCCCAGCATTTT. This translates into CSAREGASNQPQHF.

A few counts support this clonotype. This chain joins TRBV18 and TRBJ2-6, with no clear D. The CDR3 totals 15 residues. Trimming took 4 bases from V and 2 from J, leaving 9 bases between them. Germline CDR1 KGHSH, CDR2 LQKENI. Here the CDR3 reads CASSLPPAGANVLTF. CDR3 sequence (DNA): TGTGCCAGCTCACTCCCTCCTGCTGGGGCCAACGTCCTGACTTTC.